A single sample is the source of the 14 T cell receptor beta chains below, sequenced in a study of T cells in localized non-small cell lung cancer. Repertoires were generated with immunoSEQ multiplex PCR, while TCRdb's copy carries only in-frame clones and drops some. This table has thousands of clones, 15% to 20% appearing once. The starting material was lung tumor tissue, obtained before any cancer treatment. Source of these receptors: a woman aged 35 to 69 with stage III squamous cell lung carcinoma.

The sample holds a few counts of this clone. The chain links TRBV30 to TRBJ1-4; 8 bases are a match to TRBD1. Per germline, CDR1 GTSNPN and CDR2 SVGIG (reference sequence). V lost 3 bases, J lost 8 bases, and 14 bases stayed unmatched. This CDR3 is 16 amino acids long. CDR3 region: CAWSVEPGTGGEKLFF. The CDR3, as DNA: TGTGCCTGGAGCGTTGAACCCGGGACAGGAGGAGAAAAACTGTTTTTT.

This chain connects TRBV29-1 to TRBJ2-2, with D possibly TRBD2 on 6 matching bases. Per germline, CDR1 SQVTM and CDR2 ANQGSEA. Trimming removed 1 base at V and 4 bases at J, with 16 bases between. The CDR3 has 16 residues. CDR3 amino acids: CSVEGSRGMGTGELFF. The CDR3 DNA is TGCAGCGTTGAAGGTTCTCGCGGGATGGGCACCGGGGAGCTGTTTTTT.

This clone was counted a few times. The chain couples TRBV6-8 to TRBJ2-3; D call uncertain. Looked up from germline, CDR1 is MNHGY and CDR2 is SAAAGT. The CDR3 contains 14 residues. Trimming pared 1 base from V and 2 bases from J, leaving 7 bases between. CDR3 in DNA: TGTGCCAGCAGTTACTGGTGCAACACAGATACGCAGTATTTT. Protein product: CASSYWCNTDTQYF.

CDR3 in DNA: TGTGCCAGCAGCTTTGCCACCCCGAGCTCTGGGGCCAACGTCCTGACTTTC. This encodes CASSFATPSSGANVLTF. This chain connects TRBV11-3 to TRBJ2-6, with no clear D. Germline V CDR1 and CDR2: SGHNT, YENEEA. V gave up 3 bases and J gave up 0 bases, with 12 bases separating them. The CDR3 consists of 17 residues.

This clone is large (0.1 to 1%) within its sample. The CDR3 region is CASSLAVSVDTSYEQYF. The CDR3 DNA reads as TGTGCCAGCAGCTTAGCGGTGAGTGTGGACACCTCCTACGAGCAGTACTTC. V gene TRBV13 combines with J gene TRBJ2-7, with D perhaps matching TRBD1 (5 bases). Trimming removed 1 base at V and 0 bases at J, with 16 bases between. Germline CDR1 and CDR2: PRHDT and FYEKMQ (reference sequence). This CDR3 is built from 17 residues.

This sequence joins TRBV15 and TRBJ2-5; D is possibly TRBD1 (5 bases). The CDR3 covers 16 residues. Trimming took off 0 bases at V and 5 bases at J, with 16 bases between the two ends. Germline V CDR1 and CDR2: LNHNV, YYDKDF (reference sequence). CDR3 sequence: CATSRDSGSSRETQYF. The CDR3 DNA reads TGTGCCACCAGCAGAGATTCAGGGTCTTCGCGGGAGACCCAGTACTTC.

This chain joins TRBV19 and TRBJ2-7; 10 bases fit TRBD1. The CDR3 contains 14 residues. V was clipped by 4 bases and J by 5 bases; unmatched bases: 5. In germline, CDR1 is LNHDA, CDR2 SQIVND (reference sequence). DNA of the CDR3: TGTGCCAGTAGTAAGGACAGGGGGGATAACGAGCAGTACTTC. Its translation is CASSKDRGDNEQYF. The entire variable domain, with the rest obtained from reference TRBV19 and TRBJ2-7, is as follows: DGGITQSPKYLFRKEGQNVTLSCEQNLNHDAMYWYRQDPGQGLRLIYYSQIVNDFQKGDIAEGYSVSREKKESFPLTVTSAQKNPTAFYLCASSKDRGDNEQYFGPGTRLTVT.

This clone ranks as medium-sized (0.01 to 0.1%). The J gene is TRBJ2-1, the V gene TRBV11-3; D might be TRBD1 (6 bases). Per the germline V gene, CDR1 is SGHNT and CDR2 is YENEEA. This CDR3 has 16 residues. Trimming removed 1 base at V and 0 bases at J, with 10 bases between. The CDR3 region is CASSLGGLSSYNEQFF. In DNA form, the CDR3 reads TGTGCCAGCAGCTTAGGGGGGCTAAGCTCCTACAATGAGCAGTTCTTC.

The rearrangement links TRBV18 to TRBJ2-3, with 8 bases aligning to TRBD1. This CDR3 region has 15 residues. Germline CDR1 reads KGHSH; CDR2 reads LQKENI. The J segment lost 1 base and the V segment lost 6 bases, leaving 6 bases of the junction unmatched. This CDR3 is CASSRTTGGTDTQYF. The CDR3 DNA is TGTGCCAGCTCTCGAACGACAGGGGGCACAGATACGCAGTATTTT.

This clone has just a few counts. The rearrangement uses TRBV6-8 and TRBJ1-5; D remains ambiguous. Deletions cut 5 bases from V and 3 bases from J, with 17 bases between. CDR3 length: 16 residues. The germline V gene has CDR1 MNHGY and CDR2 SAAAGT. The CDR3 here is CASSPERARLNQPQHF. CDR3 nucleotides: TGTGCCAGCAGTCCCGAGAGGGCCCGGCTCAATCAGCCCCAGCATTTT.

The gene calls are TRBV19 and TRBJ1-4; 7 bases line up with TRBD1. Germline V gene lookup returns CDR1 LNHDA and CDR2 SQIVND (reference sequence). The CDR3 has 16 residues. V shed 7 bases and J 3 bases; nucleotides not matched to a gene: 11. For the CDR3, the DNA is TGTGCCAGTAATCTCAACCAGGGACAGCCTAATGAAAAACTGTTTTTT. Its translation is CASNLNQGQPNEKLFF.

This clone was seen a handful of times. The V call is TRBV11-3, the J call TRBJ2-5; the D is unclear. Between the trimmed V and J ends, which lost 5 bases and 5 bases, there was a span of 18 bases. Germline V gene lookup returns CDR1 SGHNT and CDR2 YENEEA. CDR3 length equals 15 residues. In nucleotides, the CDR3 is TGTGCCAGCAGCCCCCAGAGTTCCTCGCAGGAGACCCAGTACTTC. This sequence encodes CASSPQSSSQETQYF.

This clone was counted a few times. The chain joins TRBV11-3 to TRBJ2-2, with a tentative D call TRBD2 (5 bases). This CDR3 spans 16 amino acids. Germline values: CDR1 SGHNT, CDR2 YENEEA. The V end lost 0 bases, the J end lost 0 bases, and 8 bases lay between the germline ends. The CDR3 coding sequence is TGTGCCAGCAGCTTAGAAGGGCGGGCGAACACCGGGGAGCTGTTTTTT. Protein sequence: CASSLEGRANTGELFF.

This clone has only a few counts. J is TRBJ1-1 and V is TRBV29-1; D is undetermined. Trimming pared 4 bases from V and 2 bases from J, leaving 11 bases between. There are 13 residues in the CDR3. Germline lookup yields CDR1 SQVTM and CDR2 ANQGSEA. The CDR3 here is CSVVAKINTEAFF. CDR3 bases: TGCAGCGTTGTAGCAAAAATAAACACTGAAGCTTTCTTT.